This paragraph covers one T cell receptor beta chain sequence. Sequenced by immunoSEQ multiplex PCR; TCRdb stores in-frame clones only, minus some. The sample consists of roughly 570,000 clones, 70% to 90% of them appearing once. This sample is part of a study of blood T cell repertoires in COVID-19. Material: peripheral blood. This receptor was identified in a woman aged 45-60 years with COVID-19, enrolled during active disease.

The CDR3 region is CAWSVHLAGPTDTQYF. The CDR3 coding sequence is TGTGCCTGGAGTGTACACCTAGCGGGGCCCACAGATACGCAGTATTTT. The J gene is TRBJ2-3, the V gene TRBV30, with 9 positions matching TRBD2. The CDR3 extends over 16 amino acids. The germline V gene encodes CDR1 GTSNPN and CDR2 SVGIG (reference sequence). V lost 0 bases and J lost 2; bases outside the gene matches: 6. The full variable domain, in which reference TRBV30 and TRBJ2-3 provide the parts outside the CDR3, is SQTIHQWPATLVQPVGSPLSLECTVEGTSNPNLYWYRQAAGRGLQLLFYSVGIGQISSEVPQNLSASRPQDRQFILSSKKLLLSDSGFYLCAWSVHLAGPTDTQYFGPGTRLTVL.